The rows below give T cell receptor beta chains drawn from one sample of a study of blood T cells in healthy people across ages. MiXCR, applied by TCRdb to the 5' RACE reads, yields one record per CDR3 protein. The sample carries some 800,000 distinct CDR3 sequences, 20% to 25% recorded once. This same sample was also part of a study on T cells of mothers and their children.

The sequenced material came from blood. All receptors derive from a boy between 10 and 17 years old in good health. CDR3s include the opening cysteine and the closing phenylalanine or tryptophan. The order of the fields is J gene, D gene, clone size, V gene, CDR3 DNA, CDR3 protein. The D gene is left open where the match is weak. The listing skips clone size in some rows; elsewhere it reads once, few, many or a size class.

>TRBJ2-3|-|-|TRBV9
TGTGCCAGCAGCGTCTTAGGGCACAGCTACACAGATACGCAGTATTTT
CASSVLGHSYTDTQYF
>TRBJ2-5|-|few|TRBV20-1
TGCAGTGCTAGAGATCCCCTTCGAAGCGGCCAAGAGACCCAGTACTTC
CSARDPLRSGQETQYF
>TRBJ2-7|TRBD1|-|TRBV20-1
TGCAGTGCTCCGCCCCTGACAGGGGCAGAGTTCGAGCAGTACTTC
CSAPPLTGAEFEQYF
>TRBJ1-3|-|-|TRBV5-6
TGTGCCAGCAGCACATCCACGGGGGCGGAAAACACCATATATTTT
CASSTSTGAENTIYF
>TRBJ2-3|-|few|TRBV6-6
TGTGCCACGAGGCCGCCAGCCAGCACAGATACGCAGTATTTT
CATRPPASTDTQYF
>TRBJ2-5|TRBD1|-|TRBV7-9
TGTGCCAGCAGCTTCCCGGGACAGGGAACCAAAGAGACCCAGTACTTC
CASSFPGQGTKETQYF
>TRBJ1-5|-|-|TRBV19
TGTGCCAGTAGAGACCCTTCAACGGTCCAGCCCCAGCATTTT
CASRDPSTVQPQHF
>TRBJ2-1|-|-|TRBV6-6
TGTGCCAGCATCCGGGACACCTACAATGAGCAGTTCTTC
CASIRDTYNEQFF
>TRBJ2-3|-|many|TRBV29-1
TGCAGCGTTGAAGGGGGGAGCACAGATACGCAGTATTTT
CSVEGGSTDTQYF
>TRBJ2-1|-|-|TRBV20-1
TGCAGTGCCTCCCCCGGGGAGAGGAATGAGCAGTTCTTC
CSASPGERNEQFF
>TRBJ1-5|TRBD1|-|TRBV12-3/TRBV12-4
TGTGCCAGCAGCCCAGGGGGCATCAGCAATCAGCCCCAGCATTTT
CASSPGGISNQPQHF
>TRBJ2-2|-|few|TRBV7-3
TGTGCCAGCAGCCCGTCGACAGGAGGTTCCACCGGGGAGCTGTTTTTT
CASSPSTGGSTGELFF
>TRBJ2-2|TRBD2|-|TRBV24-1
TGTGCCACCACCCTACAGCGGGGGGAGGACACCGGGGAGCTGTTTTTT
CATTLQRGEDTGELFF
>TRBJ2-7|-|-|TRBV28
TGTGCCAGCAGTTTACCACGACGGTCCTACGAGCAGTACTTC
CASSLPRRSYEQYF
>TRBJ2-7|-|-|TRBV27
TGTGCCAGCAGTTTATCTTGGGACGCTACCTACGAGCAGTACTTC
CASSLSWDATYEQYF
>TRBJ2-1|-|-|TRBV29-1
TGCAGCGTTGAAATAATGGACTACTCCTACAATGAGCAGTTCTTC
CSVEIMDYSYNEQFF
>TRBJ1-1|-|many|TRBV30
TGTGTGTGGTCCGTGGACACTGAAGCTTTCTTT
CVWSVDTEAFF
>TRBJ2-1|TRBD2|-|TRBV20-1
TGCAGTGCTAGGGAAACTAGCGGGAGGCCCTCATCCTACAATGAGCAGTTCTTC
CSARETSGRPSSYNEQFF
>TRBJ1-4|-|-|TRBV6-6
TGTGCCAGCAGTTACTCTGAAGAGGAGAATGAAAAACTGTTTTTT
CASSYSEEENEKLFF
>TRBJ1-6|-|few|TRBV28
TGTGCCAGCAGGGGGACACCCGTCGTTAGCTCACCCCTCCACTTT
CASRGTPVVSSPLHF
>TRBJ1-1|TRBD1|-|TRBV20-1
TGCAGTGCTAGAGATCAGGGGGTAATGAACACTGAAGCTTTCTTT
CSARDQGVMNTEAFF
>TRBJ2-3|TRBD2|-|TRBV28
TGTGCCAGCACTTTAGCGGGACGTGGAGATACGCAGTATTTT
CASTLAGRGDTQYF
>TRBJ2-3|-|once|TRBV5-6
TGTGCCAGCAGCCCAAACGACAGCCTCATAGATACGCAGTATTTT
CASSPNDSLIDTQYF
>TRBJ1-4|TRBD1|many|TRBV28
TGTGCCAGCGACGACAGGGGGGGTGAAAAACTGTTTTTT
CASDDRGGEKLFF
>TRBJ2-4|TRBD2|-|TRBV4-2
TGTGCCAGCAGCCAAGTAGCGGGACTAGCGGGAGCCAAAAACATTCAGTACTTC
CASSQVAGLAGAKNIQYF
>TRBJ1-2|-|few|TRBV24-1
TGTGCCACCAGTGAACCGACACGACCCTATGGCTACACCTTC
CATSEPTRPYGYTF
>TRBJ2-6|-|-|TRBV21-1
TGTGCCAGACTACCTGAGGGGGCGGAAGGGGCCAACGTCCTGACTTTC
CARLPEGAEGANVLTF
>TRBJ1-4|-|-|TRBV7-8
TGTGCCGGCAGCTTAGGGGAGGGGATTTGGGAAAAACTGTTTTTT
CAGSLGEGIWEKLFF
>TRBJ1-2|-|-|TRBV7-9
TGTGCCAGCAGCTTAGCCCCTTATGGACAGCCTGCTAACTATGGCTACACCTTC
CASSLAPYGQPANYGYTF
>TRBJ2-7|-|few|TRBV29-1
TGCAGCGTTGACGGGGGGCTCTACGAGCAGTACTTC
CSVDGGLYEQYF
>TRBJ1-2|TRBD1|many|TRBV18
TGTGCCAGCTCACTCAGACCACCGGGACAGGGGGCCAACTATGGCTACACCTTC
CASSLRPPGQGANYGYTF
>TRBJ2-5|-|few|TRBV7-2
TGTGCCAGCAGCTTAGTTGCTAGCGCGGAGACCCAGTACTTC
CASSLVASAETQYF
>TRBJ1-4|-|once|TRBV29-1
TGCAGCGTTGAAGATCCTGGGGACCCTAATGAAAAACTGTTTTTT
CSVEDPGDPNEKLFF
>TRBJ1-1|-|few|TRBV2
TGTGCCAGCAGTCCTACTTCGGGGAGAGAAGCTTTCTTT
CASSPTSGREAFF
>TRBJ2-1|-|-|TRBV4-1
TGCGCCAGCAGCCAAGAAGTGTCGCCTGGTTCTGAGCAGTTCTTC
CASSQEVSPGSEQFF
>TRBJ2-3|-|few|TRBV7-2
TGTGCCAGCAGCAAACGGGTTAGGAAAGACTTAGTATATACGCAGTATTTT
CASSKRVRKDLVYTQYF
>TRBJ2-7|TRBD1|-|TRBV9
TGTGCCAGCAGCGTTTCGGGACAGAGCACCTACGAGCAGTACTTC
CASSVSGQSTYEQYF
>TRBJ1-5|-|-|TRBV27
TGTGCCAGCAGCTACCGGGACCCTAAGCCCAATCAGCCCCAGCATTTT
CASSYRDPKPNQPQHF
>TRBJ1-2|TRBD1|few|TRBV20-1
TGCAGTGCTAGCGCGACAGGGCGGTATGGCTACACCTTC
CSASATGRYGYTF
>TRBJ2-1|TRBD1|-|TRBV5-6
TGTGCCAGCAGCTTGGCGTGGACAGGGGATAACGAGCAGTTCTTC
CASSLAWTGDNEQFF
>TRBJ2-7|TRBD1|few|TRBV27
TGTGCCAGCAGTCTCCTTGGGGACAGGGGATGGCACGAGCAGTACTTC
CASSLLGDRGWHEQYF
>TRBJ2-5|-|many|TRBV6-5
TGTGCCAGCAGTTACGTGGGAAGGGAGACCCAGTACTTC
CASSYVGRETQYF
>TRBJ2-5|TRBD2|few|TRBV11-2
TGTGCCAGCAGCTCCTTAGCGGGGGGGTCTGTTTTC
CASSSLAGGSVF
>TRBJ2-3|-|-|TRBV7-9
TGTGCCAGCAGCTACCGGACGGGGGATAGCACAGATACGCAGTATTTT
CASSYRTGDSTDTQYF
>TRBJ2-5|-|many|TRBV7-2
TGTGCCAGCAGCTTTCGAGGGTATGGGGAGACCCAGTACTTC
CASSFRGYGETQYF
>TRBJ2-1|-|-|TRBV5-6
TGCGCCAGCAGCCGGCTCTGGGGCGGAGATTACAATGAGCAGTTCTTC
CASSRLWGGDYNEQFF
>TRBJ2-1|TRBD1|-|TRBV20-1
TGCAGTGCCCCCGGGACAGACTTATACAATGAGCAGTTCTTC
CSAPGTDLYNEQFF
>TRBJ2-5|-|-|TRBV29-1
TGCAGCGCCACGGACAGCTTCCAAGAGACCCAGTACTTC
CSATDSFQETQYF
>TRBJ2-7|-|-|TRBV20-1
TGCAGTGCTCCAGATCGGATCAAAAACTACGAGCAGTACTTC
CSAPDRIKNYEQYF
>TRBJ2-1|-|-|TRBV28
TGTGCCAGCAGTCAAGCGGAGCTCAGGGACCATGAGCAGTTCTTC
CASSQAELRDHEQFF
>TRBJ1-1|-|few|TRBV7-2
TGTGCCAGCAGCTTAGAATCCAGCGGAGGGGAAGCTTTCTTT
CASSLESSGGEAFF
>TRBJ1-3|-|few|TRBV12-3/TRBV12-4
TGTGCCAGCAGTTTTCAGACTACACCCAGCTCTGGAAACACCATATATTTT
CASSFQTTPSSGNTIYF